A single TCR beta chain is shown here with its context. There is no known antigen for this receptor. Nothing much larger sits one base from this clone, and base qualities are not available. These data are taken from a study of follicular helper T cells after annual influenza vaccination (dated by TCRdb to the late 2010s). Looking at the study overall: After each seasonal influenza vaccination, blood samples were collected on days 0, 7 and 28. Some subjects were followed across successive annual vaccinations spanning the 2013-2014, 2014-2015 and 2015-2016 seasons to study recall of cTfh clones. One week after vaccination, a second recruited cohort of eleven to twelve subjects (Table S1) displayed a similar ICOS+CD38+ cTfh response. Multi-year samples were obtained from 6 or 7 subjects, with two vaccination seasons covered for a few subjects and three seasons covered for two subjects. The 2013-2014 samples were cryopreserved, while the 2015 samples were processed right after collection.

The study at large found these results: Day 7 ICOS+CD38+ clones were most often found later in ICOS-CD38- cTfh, suggesting that subset may serve as a memory reservoir. With successive annual vaccinations, a recurrent oligoclonal ICOS+CD38+ cTfh response was recalled, and this response contained tetramer and AIM influenza-specific clonotypes. Rare clonotypes could not be sampled because productive TCRB sequences were recovered from only roughly 9-20% of the analyzed cells. ICOS+CD38+ cTfh clonality correlated with the frequency of that population, and its change correlated with the change in circulating plasmablast frequency.

Libraries were made using the immunoSEQ multiplex PCR assay. Adaptive Biotechnologies carried out TCRB amplification, library preparation, sequencing and preliminary bioinformatics at Survey level resolution. TCRB sequencing used multiplex PCR amplification of genomic DNA from sorted cTfh populations. Under the source paper's analysis protocol: Clonality was calculated in R as 1 minus normalized Shannon entropy, and the Gini index was calculated with the R package ineq. The overlap score was defined as the summed counts of shared sequences divided by the total counts of all sequences in both compared samples. The significance of shared clonotypes was tested with Fisher's exact test, assuming a theoretical repertoire of 10^7 TCRB sequences. As stored in TCRdb, this immuneACCESS dataset retains in-frame rearrangements with V and J assigned. A fraction of the clones does not appear; measured against another copy, unresolved V genes explain less than half of the discrepancy, and the remainder lacks a known reason. D and trimming were read from the DNA, whereas the V and J calls and clone size are those reported in that table. The sample records 8,500 to 9,000 clones, under 85% of which are singletons. The top ten clones comprise around 3.1% of the sample.

Based on the germline V gene, the CDR1 and CDR2 sequences are KGHSH and LQKENI. Its CDR3 holds 14 amino acids, cysteine through phenylalanine. Only the CDR3 DNA stays, 42 bases, in frame from base 1. Trimming removed 3 bases from V and 7 bases from J; the gene matches leave 5 bases unexplained. The meaning of the sample's time point label: 2013-2014 season, 7 days after vaccination. Adults received seasonal inactivated influenza vaccine (Fluvarix), and TCRB sequencing tracked sorted blood CD4 subsets before and after vaccination. To be eligible, subjects had to live in the community and must not have received influenza vaccine in the previous 6 months. Exclusions included influenza vaccine contraindications, substance abuse, HIV/AIDS, active malignancy, immunomodulatory medication and active illness such as respiratory infection. Per time point, between roughly 40 and 100 mL of blood was sampled. Circulating Tfh were defined as non-naive CD4+CXCR5+PD-1+ cells, and these cells were sorted into ICOS+CD38+ and ICOS-CD38- fractions. Ficoll-Paque PLUS or SepMate separation was used to isolate PBMC. Before DNA extraction, cell subsets were sorted from PBMC on a BD FACS Aria.

The receptor chain draws on TRBV18 and TRBJ2-7; TRBD2 fits 11 bases in the junction. This clonotype originated in an adult who received the influenza vaccine. This sample comprised CXCR5+ CD38- circulating T follicular helper cells from blood, obtained 7 days after influenza vaccination. What this sample's cell subset or site label stands for: circulating Tfh, non-naive CD4+CXCR5+PD-1+ (ICOS+CD38+ or ICOS-CD38-). The nucleotides are TGTGCCAGCTCACCGACTAGCGGGGACTTAGAGCAGTACTTC. Its product reads: CASSPTSGDLEQYF.